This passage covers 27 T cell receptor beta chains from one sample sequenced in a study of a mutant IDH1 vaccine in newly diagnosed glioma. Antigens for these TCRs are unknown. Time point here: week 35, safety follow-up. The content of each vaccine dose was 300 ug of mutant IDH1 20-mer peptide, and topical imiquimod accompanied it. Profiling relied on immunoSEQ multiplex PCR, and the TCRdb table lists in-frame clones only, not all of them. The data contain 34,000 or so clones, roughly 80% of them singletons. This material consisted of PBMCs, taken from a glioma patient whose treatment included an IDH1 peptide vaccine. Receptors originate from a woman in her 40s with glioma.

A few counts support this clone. CDR3 loop: CASSELDDTQYF. CDR3 DNA sequence: TGCGCCAGCAGTGAGTTAGACGATACGCAGTATTTT. V is TRBV10-2 and J is TRBJ2-3, with unresolved D. CDR1 and CDR2 from the germline V gene are WSHSY and SAAADI. The germline V and J ends were trimmed by 1 base and 6 bases, with 5 bases remaining between them. The CDR3 runs 12 residues.

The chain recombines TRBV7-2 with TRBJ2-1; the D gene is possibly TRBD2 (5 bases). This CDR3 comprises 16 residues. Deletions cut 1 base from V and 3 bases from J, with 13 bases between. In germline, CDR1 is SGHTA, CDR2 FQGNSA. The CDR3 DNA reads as TGTGCCAGCAGCTTAGTACCACCGGGAAGCTACAATGAGCAGTTCTTC. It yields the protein CASSLVPPGSYNEQFF. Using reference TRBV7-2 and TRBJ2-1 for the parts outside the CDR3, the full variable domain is GAGVSQSPSNKVTEKGKDVELRCDPISGHTALYWYRQSLGQGLEFLIYFQGNSAPDKSGLPSDRFSAERTGGSVSTLTIQRTQQEDSAVYLCASSLVPPGSYNEQFFGPGTRLTVL.

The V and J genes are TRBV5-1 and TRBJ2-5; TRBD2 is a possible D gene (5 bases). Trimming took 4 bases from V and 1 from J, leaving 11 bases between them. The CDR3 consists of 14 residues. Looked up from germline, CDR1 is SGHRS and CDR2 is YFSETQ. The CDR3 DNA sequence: TGCGCCAGCAGCCCGGGGAGTACCCAAGAGACCCAGTACTTC. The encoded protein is CASSPGSTQETQYF.

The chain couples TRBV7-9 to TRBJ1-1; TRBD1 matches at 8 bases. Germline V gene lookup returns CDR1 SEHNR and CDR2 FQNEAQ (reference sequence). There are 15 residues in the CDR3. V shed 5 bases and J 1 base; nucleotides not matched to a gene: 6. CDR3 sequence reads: CASSTGQGTNTEAFF. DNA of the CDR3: TGTGCCAGCAGCACTGGACAGGGCACGAACACTGAAGCTTTCTTT.

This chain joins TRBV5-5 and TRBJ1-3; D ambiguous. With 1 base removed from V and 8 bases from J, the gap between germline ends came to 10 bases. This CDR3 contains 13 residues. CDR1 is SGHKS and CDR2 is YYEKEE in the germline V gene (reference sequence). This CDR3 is CASSLLNGHTIYF. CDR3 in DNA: TGTGCCAGCAGCTTGCTGAATGGGCACACCATATATTTT.

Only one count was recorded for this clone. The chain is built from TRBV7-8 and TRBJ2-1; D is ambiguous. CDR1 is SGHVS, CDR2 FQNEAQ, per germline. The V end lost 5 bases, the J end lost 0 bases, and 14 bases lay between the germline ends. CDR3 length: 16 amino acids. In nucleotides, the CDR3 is TGTGCCAGCAGCATCCAGGCGCCCAGCTCCTACAATGAGCAGTTCTTC. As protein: CASSIQAPSSYNEQFF.

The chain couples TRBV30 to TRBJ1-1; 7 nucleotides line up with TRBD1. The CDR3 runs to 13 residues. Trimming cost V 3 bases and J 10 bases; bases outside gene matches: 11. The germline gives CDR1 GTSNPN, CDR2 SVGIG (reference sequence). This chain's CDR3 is CAWSKGTHRGAFF. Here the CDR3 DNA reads TGTGCCTGGAGCAAAGGGACTCACAGGGGAGCTTTCTTT.

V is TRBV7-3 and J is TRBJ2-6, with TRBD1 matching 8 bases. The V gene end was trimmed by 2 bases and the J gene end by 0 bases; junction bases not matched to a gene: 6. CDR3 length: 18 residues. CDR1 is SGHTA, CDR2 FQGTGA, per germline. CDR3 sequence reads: CASSLSGQDPSGANVLTF. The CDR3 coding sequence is TGTGCCAGCAGCTTATCGGGACAGGATCCCTCTGGGGCCAACGTCCTGACTTTC. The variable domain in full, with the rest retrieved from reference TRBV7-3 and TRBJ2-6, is GAGVSQTPSNKVTEKGKYVELRCDPISGHTALYWYRQSLGQGPEFLIYFQGTGAADDSGLPNDRFFAVRPEGSVSTLKIQRTERGDSAVYLCASSLSGQDPSGANVLTFGAGSRLTVL.

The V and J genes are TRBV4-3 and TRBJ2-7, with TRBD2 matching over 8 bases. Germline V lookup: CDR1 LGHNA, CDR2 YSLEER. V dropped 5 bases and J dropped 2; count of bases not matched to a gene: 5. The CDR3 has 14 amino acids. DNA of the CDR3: TGCGCCAGCAGCTTTTCCGGGGGGGCCTACGAGCAGTACTTC. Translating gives CASSFSGGAYEQYF.

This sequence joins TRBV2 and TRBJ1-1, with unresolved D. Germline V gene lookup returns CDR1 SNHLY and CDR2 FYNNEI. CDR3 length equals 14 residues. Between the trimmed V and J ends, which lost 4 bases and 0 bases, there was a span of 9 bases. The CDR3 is CASSVWVLNTEAFF. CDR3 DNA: TGTGCCAGCAGTGTCTGGGTGTTGAACACTGAAGCTTTCTTT.

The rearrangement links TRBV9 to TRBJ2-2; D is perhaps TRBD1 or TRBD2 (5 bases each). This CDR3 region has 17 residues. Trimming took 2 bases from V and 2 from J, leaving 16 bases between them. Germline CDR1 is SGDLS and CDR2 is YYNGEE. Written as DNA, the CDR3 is TGTGCCAGCAGCGTCCCCCGGGACGGACCTAACACCGGGGAGCTGTTTTTT. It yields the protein CASSVPRDGPNTGELFF.

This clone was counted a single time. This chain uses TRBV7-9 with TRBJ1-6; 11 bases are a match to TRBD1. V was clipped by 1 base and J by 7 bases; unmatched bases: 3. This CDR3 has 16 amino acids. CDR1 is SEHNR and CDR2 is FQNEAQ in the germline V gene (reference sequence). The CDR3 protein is CASSLGWTGGNSPLHF. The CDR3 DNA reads TGTGCCAGCAGCTTAGGGTGGACAGGGGGCAATTCACCCCTCCACTTT. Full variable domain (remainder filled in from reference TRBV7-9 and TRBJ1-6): DTGVSQNPRHKITKRGQNVTFRCDPISEHNRLYWYRQTLGQGPEFLTYFQNEAQLEKSRLLSDRFSAERPKGSFSTLEIQRTEQGDSAMYLCASSLGWTGGNSPLHFGNGTRLTVT.

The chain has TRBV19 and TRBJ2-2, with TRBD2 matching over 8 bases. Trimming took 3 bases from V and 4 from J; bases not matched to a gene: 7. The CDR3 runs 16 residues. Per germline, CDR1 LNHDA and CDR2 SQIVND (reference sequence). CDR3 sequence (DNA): TGTGCCAGTAGTATCCAGGCGGGGGGAAGCACCGGGGAGCTGTTTTTT. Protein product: CASSIQAGGSTGELFF.

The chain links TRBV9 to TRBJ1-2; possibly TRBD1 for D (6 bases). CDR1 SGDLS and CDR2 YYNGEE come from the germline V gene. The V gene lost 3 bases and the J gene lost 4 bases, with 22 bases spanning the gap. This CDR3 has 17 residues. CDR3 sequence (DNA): TGTGCCAGCAGCGAGGCCCCCTGGACAGACCTCACCTATGGCTACACCTTC. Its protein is CASSEAPWTDLTYGYTF.

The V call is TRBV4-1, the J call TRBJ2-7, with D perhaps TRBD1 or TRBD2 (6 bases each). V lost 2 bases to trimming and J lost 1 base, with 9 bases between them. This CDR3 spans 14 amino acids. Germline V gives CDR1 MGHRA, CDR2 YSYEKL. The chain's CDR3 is CASSQRGGSYEQYF. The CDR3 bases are TGCGCCAGCAGCCAAAGAGGGGGGTCCTACGAGCAGTACTTC.

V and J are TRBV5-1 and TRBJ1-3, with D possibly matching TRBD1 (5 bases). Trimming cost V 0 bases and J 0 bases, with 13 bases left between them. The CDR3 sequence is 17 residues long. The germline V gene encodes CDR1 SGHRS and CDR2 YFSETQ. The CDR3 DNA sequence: TGCGCCAGCAGCTTGGAGGTTCTGGGGGGCTCTGGAAACACCATATATTTT. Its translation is CASSLEVLGGSGNTIYF.

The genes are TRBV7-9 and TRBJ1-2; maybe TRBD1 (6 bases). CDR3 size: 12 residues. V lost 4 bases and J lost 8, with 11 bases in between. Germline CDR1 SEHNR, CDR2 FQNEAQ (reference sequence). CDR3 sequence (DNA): TGTGCCAGCAGCTCCGGGACACCCGGCTACACCTTC. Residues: CASSSGTPGYTF.

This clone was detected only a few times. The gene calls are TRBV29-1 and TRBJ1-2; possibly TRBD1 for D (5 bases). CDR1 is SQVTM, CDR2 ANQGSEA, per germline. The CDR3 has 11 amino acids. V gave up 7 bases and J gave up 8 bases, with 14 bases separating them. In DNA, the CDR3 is TGCAGCGCCGGCGGGGCCCGGGGCTACACCTTC. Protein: CSAGGARGYTF. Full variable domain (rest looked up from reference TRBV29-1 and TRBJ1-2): SAVISQKPSRDICQRGTSLTIQCQVDSQVTMMFWYRQQPGQSLTLIATANQGSEATYESGFVIDKFPISRPNLTFSTLTVSNMSPEDSSIYLCSAGGARGYTFGSGTRLTVV.

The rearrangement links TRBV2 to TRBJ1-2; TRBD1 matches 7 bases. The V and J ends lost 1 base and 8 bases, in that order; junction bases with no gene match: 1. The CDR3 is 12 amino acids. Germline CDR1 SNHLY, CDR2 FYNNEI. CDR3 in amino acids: CASSEEGGGYTF. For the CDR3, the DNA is TGTGCCAGCAGTGAAGAAGGGGGCGGCTACACCTTC. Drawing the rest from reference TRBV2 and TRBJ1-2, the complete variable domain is EPEVTQTPSHQVTQMGQEVILRCVPISNHLYFYWYRQILGQKVEFLVSFYNNEISEKSEIFDDQFSVERPDGSNFTLKIRSTKLEDSAMYFCASSEEGGGYTFGSGTRLTVV.

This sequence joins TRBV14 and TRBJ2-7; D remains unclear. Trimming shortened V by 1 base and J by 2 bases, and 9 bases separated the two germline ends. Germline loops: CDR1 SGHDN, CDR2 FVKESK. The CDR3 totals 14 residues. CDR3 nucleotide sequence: TGTGCCAGCAGCCAAGTCGGCAGAACCTACGAGCAGTACTTC. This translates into CASSQVGRTYEQYF. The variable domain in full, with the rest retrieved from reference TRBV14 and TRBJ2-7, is EAGVTQFPSHSVIEKGQTVTLRCDPISGHDNLYWYRRVMGKEIKFLLHFVKESKQDESGMPNNRFLAERTGGTYSTLKVQPAELEDSGVYFCASSQVGRTYEQYFGPGTRLTVT.

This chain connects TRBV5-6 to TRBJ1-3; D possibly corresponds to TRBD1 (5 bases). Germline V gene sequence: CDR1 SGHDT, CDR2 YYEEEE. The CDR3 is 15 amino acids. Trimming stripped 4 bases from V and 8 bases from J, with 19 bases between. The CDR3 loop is CASSPRGHDRDTIYF. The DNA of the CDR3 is TGTGCCAGCAGCCCCCGAGGACACGATAGGGACACCATATATTTT.

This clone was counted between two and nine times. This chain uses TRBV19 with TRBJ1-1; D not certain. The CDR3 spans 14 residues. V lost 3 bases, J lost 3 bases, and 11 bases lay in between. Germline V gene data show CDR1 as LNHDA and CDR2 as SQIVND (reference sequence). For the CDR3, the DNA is TGTGCCAGTAGTATGTTTAGGGTAGACACTGAAGCTTTCTTT. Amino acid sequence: CASSMFRVDTEAFF.

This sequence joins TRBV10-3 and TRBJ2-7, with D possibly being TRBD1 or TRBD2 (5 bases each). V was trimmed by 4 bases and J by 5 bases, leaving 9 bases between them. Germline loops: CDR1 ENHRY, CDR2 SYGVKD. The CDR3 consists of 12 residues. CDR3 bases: TGTGCCATCAGTGCCGGGACCGACGAGCAGTACTTC. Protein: CAISAGTDEQYF.

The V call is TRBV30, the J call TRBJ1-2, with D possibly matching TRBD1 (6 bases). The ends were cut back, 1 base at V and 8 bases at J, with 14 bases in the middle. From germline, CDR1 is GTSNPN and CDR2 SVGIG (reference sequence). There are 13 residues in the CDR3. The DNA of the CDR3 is TGTGCCTGGAGTGCCCTCGGACAGTCCGGCTACACCTTC. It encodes CAWSALGQSGYTF.

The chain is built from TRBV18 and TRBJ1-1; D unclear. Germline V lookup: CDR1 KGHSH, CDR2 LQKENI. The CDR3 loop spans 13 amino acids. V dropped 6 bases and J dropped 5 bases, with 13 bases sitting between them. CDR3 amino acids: CASSPISQTEAFF. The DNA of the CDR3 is TGTGCCAGCTCCCCAATCTCTCAGACTGAAGCTTTCTTT.

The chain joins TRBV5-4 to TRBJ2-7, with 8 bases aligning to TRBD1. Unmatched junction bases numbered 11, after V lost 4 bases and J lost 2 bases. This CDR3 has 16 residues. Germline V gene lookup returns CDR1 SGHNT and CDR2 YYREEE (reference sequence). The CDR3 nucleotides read TGTGCCAGCAGCCAAAACGCCGGGACAGGCGCCTACGAGCAGTACTTC. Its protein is CASSQNAGTGAYEQYF.

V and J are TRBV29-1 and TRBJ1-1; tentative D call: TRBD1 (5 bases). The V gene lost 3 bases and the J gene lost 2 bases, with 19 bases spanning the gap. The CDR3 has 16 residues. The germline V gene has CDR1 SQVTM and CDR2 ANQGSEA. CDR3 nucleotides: TGCAGCGTTGAGGTCTTTCAGGGAAGGGCTAACACTGAAGCTTTCTTT. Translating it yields CSVEVFQGRANTEAFF.